These 25 T cell receptor beta chains originate from one sample sequenced in a study of post-analysis software for immune sequencing data. Study conclusions and caveats: Patients had higher frequencies than controls of a few TRBV segments, including TRBV5-6, TRBV5-1 and TRBV20-1.

TCR beta libraries were prepared from cDNA with unique molecular identifiers. TCRdb independently ran MiXCR on the PCR reads; one entry per CDR3 protein. The table has more than 500,000 distinct CDR3 sequences, roughly 34% seen once. The antigens of these receptors remain unknown. Sequenced input: blood. All receptors derive from a girl aged 2 to 17 with multiple sclerosis.

This rearrangement joins TRBV29-1 to TRBJ1-2; the match to TRBD1 covers 8 bases. The CDR3 runs 12 residues. Germline V gives CDR1 SQVTM, CDR2 ANQGSEA. J gave up 8 bases and V 7 bases, and 9 bases lay outside the gene matches. CDR3 DNA: TGCAGCGCCGGACAGGGAAATCGAGGCTACACCTTC. Translated, it gives CSAGQGNRGYTF.

V is TRBV4-1 and J is TRBJ2-7, with D possibly TRBD2 on 6 matching bases. The CDR3 is made up of 14 amino acids. Germline V CDR1 and CDR2: MGHRA, YSYEKL. Trimming removed 4 bases from V and 4 bases from J, with 14 bases in between. The CDR3: CASSLAGLDYEQYF. As DNA, the CDR3 is TGCGCCAGCAGCCTCGCGGGACTCGATTACGAGCAGTACTTC.

The J gene is TRBJ2-5, the V gene TRBV12-3 or TRBV12-4; D gene unclear. This CDR3 spans 11 amino acids. V lost 3 bases and J lost 10, with 9 bases in between. The CDR3 coding sequence is TGTGCCAGCAGTTTTGGGTCTCTCCAGTACTTC. Amino acid sequence: CASSFGSLQYF.

The chain combines TRBV6-5 with TRBJ1-5; no clear D. The germline V gene encodes CDR1 MNHEY and CDR2 SVGAGI. V lost 8 bases and J lost 5, with 16 bases in between. This CDR3 region has 14 residues. The CDR3 loop is CASSKVAEYQPQHF. The CDR3 DNA reads TGTGCCAGCTCCAAGGTGGCGGAATATCAGCCCCAGCATTTT.

The chain has TRBV3-1 and TRBJ1-4, with 7 bases fitting TRBD1. The CDR3 is 14 residues long. The germline V gene has CDR1 LGHDT and CDR2 YNNKEL (reference sequence). The J segment lost 8 bases and the V segment lost 5 bases, leaving 8 bases of the junction unmatched. The CDR3 nucleotides are TGTGCCAGCAGCTGGCAGGGGGTATACGAAAAACTGTTTTTT. This sequence encodes CASSWQGVYEKLFF.

This clonotype was seen more than once but under ten times. The CDR3 loop is CASSLQGLYEQFF. CDR3 bases: TGTGCCAGCAGCTTACAGGGTTTGTATGAGCAGTTCTTC. The chain carries TRBV7-2 and TRBJ2-1, with D perhaps TRBD1 (5 bases). CDR3 length: 13 amino acids. Trimming removed 2 bases at V and 8 bases at J, with 10 bases between. CDR1 SGHTA and CDR2 FQGNSA come from the germline V gene.

This clonotype was recorded a few times. This sequence joins TRBV4-1 and TRBJ1-5; weak D call: TRBD1 (5 bases). This CDR3 region has 14 residues. The V gene lost 4 bases and the J gene lost 4 bases, with 11 bases spanning the gap. Germline lookup yields CDR1 MGHRA and CDR2 YSYEKL. The DNA for the CDR3 is TGCGCCAGCAGCCGGATTTGGGGGAATCAGCCCCAGCATTTT. It specifies CASSRIWGNQPQHF.

This clonotype has just a few counts. The chain joins TRBV5-1 to TRBJ1-1; TRBD1 matches at 7 bases. CDR3 length equals 15 residues. J lost 4 bases, V lost 5 bases, and 11 bases had no gene match. From germline, CDR1 is SGHRS and CDR2 YFSETQ. CDR3 residues: CASSQYLTGTTEAFF. The DNA of the CDR3 is TGCGCCAGCAGTCAATACTTGACAGGGACCACTGAAGCTTTCTTT.

The CDR3 bases are TGCGCCAGCGGCCGAGCAGGCCAACTCCAAGAGACCCAGTACTTC. Amino acid sequence: CASGRAGQLQETQYF. The V gene is TRBV5-1, the J gene TRBJ2-5, with D uncertain. The CDR3 length is 15 residues. Deletions cut 7 bases from V and 1 base from J, with 17 bases between. The germline V gene encodes CDR1 SGHRS and CDR2 YFSETQ.

The chain employs TRBV4-1 and TRBJ2-7; TRBD1 might be the D (5 bases). V lost 3 bases to trimming and J lost 2 bases, with 8 bases between them. CDR3 length: 13 amino acids. The germline CDR1 and CDR2 sequences are MGHRA and YSYEKL. CDR3 in amino acids: CASSHQDTYEQYF. CDR3 nucleotides: TGCGCCAGCAGCCACCAGGACACCTACGAGCAGTACTTC.

This clonotype was seen more than once but under ten times. This chain uses TRBV6-4 with TRBJ2-1, with a tentative D call TRBD2 (6 bases). In germline, CDR1 is MRHNA, CDR2 SNTAGT. The CDR3 sequence is 15 residues long. Between the trimmed V and J ends, which lost 5 bases and 0 bases, there was a span of 11 bases. DNA for the CDR3: TGTGCCAGCAGTCCGGGGGTGAGCTCCTACAATGAGCAGTTCTTC. This encodes CASSPGVSSYNEQFF.

The V call is TRBV12-3 or TRBV12-4, the J call TRBJ2-7; maybe TRBD1 (5 bases). This CDR3 spans 12 amino acids. Deletions cut 3 bases from V and 6 bases from J, with 9 bases between. The DNA for the CDR3 is TGTGCCAGCAGTTTTAGGGGTAGCGAGCAGTACTTC. This gives the protein CASSFRGSEQYF.

The V call is TRBV20-1, the J call TRBJ2-3; the match to TRBD2 covers 10 bases. This CDR3 contains 16 residues. Germline V gives CDR1 DFQATT, CDR2 SNEGSKA (reference sequence). V lost 2 bases to trimming and J lost 1 base; unmatched junction nucleotides: 6. Written as DNA, the CDR3 is TGCAGTGCTAGATCCCGAAGCGGGGGGGGCACAGATACGCAGTATTTT. This encodes CSARSRSGGGTDTQYF.

The chain couples TRBV5-1 to TRBJ2-1; TRBD1 agrees at 8 bases. Germline assignment: CDR1 SGHRS and CDR2 YFSETQ. The J segment lost 9 bases and the V segment lost 4 bases, leaving 12 bases of the junction unmatched. CDR3 size: 15 residues. The DNA for the CDR3 is TGCGCCAGCAGCCGCCCCGGGGCAGGGGGCAGTGAGCAGTTCTTC. Residues: CASSRPGAGGSEQFF.

The DNA of the CDR3 is TGTGCCAGCTCACCTCAAGGCGTCGCTGGGAGGGGAGCTTTCTTT. It codes for CASSPQGVAGRGAFF. The genes are TRBV18 and TRBJ1-1; tentatively, D is TRBD1 (5 bases). This CDR3 contains 15 residues. Germline loops: CDR1 KGHSH, CDR2 LQKENI. The V gene lost 3 bases and the J gene lost 10 bases, with 21 bases spanning the gap.

V usage is TRBV7-8 and J usage is TRBJ2-1, with 9 bases aligning to TRBD2. Germline V CDR1 and CDR2: SGHVS, FQNEAQ. V gave up 2 bases and J gave up 4 bases; unmatched junction bases: 9. This CDR3 comprises 17 residues. CDR3 nucleotide sequence: TGTGCCAGCAGCTTAACGGGCTTAGCGGGGGTGTACAATGAGCAGTTCTTC. It specifies CASSLTGLAGVYNEQFF.

The V call is TRBV9, the J call TRBJ2-7; TRBD1 is a possible D gene (6 bases). Between the trimmed V and J ends, which lost 0 bases and 3 bases, there was a span of 13 bases. Germline V lookup: CDR1 SGDLS, CDR2 YYNGEE. CDR3 length: 15 residues. CDR3 protein: CASSVAGQTHYEQYF. The DNA of the CDR3 is TGTGCCAGCAGCGTAGCAGGACAGACCCACTACGAGCAGTACTTC.

The V and J genes are TRBV20-1 and TRBJ1-5, with a tentative D call TRBD1 (5 bases). The germline V and J ends were trimmed by 5 bases and 6 bases, with 14 bases remaining between them. Germline CDR1 DFQATT, CDR2 SNEGSKA (reference sequence). The CDR3 is 13 residues long. In DNA form, the CDR3 reads TGCAGTGCTGTGGACAACCAGGGTCAGCCCCAGCATTTT. Residues: CSAVDNQGQPQHF.

V is TRBV6-5 and J is TRBJ1-4; tentatively, D is TRBD1 (6 bases). Trimming removed 6 bases from V and 0 bases from J, with 11 bases in between. The CDR3 is 15 residues long. The germline V gene has CDR1 MNHEY and CDR2 SVGAGI. The CDR3 sequence is CASRMTGATNEKLFF. CDR3 in DNA: TGTGCCAGCAGGATGACAGGCGCAACTAATGAAAAACTGTTTTTT.

This clonotype has a handful of counts. This rearrangement joins TRBV28 to TRBJ2-1, with 7 bases lining up with TRBD1. V trimming: 7 bases; J trimming: 0 bases; junction bases outside the gene matches: 9. Germline CDR1 MDHEN, CDR2 SYDVKM. The CDR3 is made up of 16 amino acids. The CDR3 region has the DNA TGTGCCAGCACCTCGGGACAGCGAAGCTCCTACAATGAGCAGTTCTTC. It specifies CASTSGQRSSYNEQFF.

This clonotype was observed a handful of times. This chain joins TRBV6-5 and TRBJ1-5; unclear D gene. V lost 5 bases and J 11 bases, leaving 16 bases between the germline ends. CDR3 length: 13 amino acids. Looked up from germline, CDR1 is MNHEY and CDR2 is SVGAGI. Here the CDR3 DNA reads TGTGCCAGCAGTCGTAGCGGGTCCTCGACCCAGCATTTT. Its protein is CASSRSGSSTQHF.

The chain combines TRBV12-3 or TRBV12-4 with TRBJ2-1; perhaps TRBD1 as D (6 bases). This CDR3 has 14 residues. Deletions cut 4 bases from V and 2 bases from J, with 9 bases between. CDR3 in amino acids: CASSSGAPYNEQFF. In DNA, the CDR3 is TGTGCCAGCAGTTCAGGGGCCCCCTACAATGAGCAGTTCTTC.

In regard to this clonotype: The germline gene is not matched at one end of the junction; a read error may be the cause. This rearrangement joins TRBV4-1 to TRBJ1-3; D gene ambiguous. From germline, CDR1 is MGHRA and CDR2 YSYEKL. This CDR3 region has 16 residues. The chain's CDR3 is CASSQVLTVSGNTVYF. As DNA, the CDR3 is TGCGCCAGCAGCCAAGTATTAACAGTCTCTGGAAACACCGTATATTTT.

The rearrangement uses TRBV2 and TRBJ2-1; TRBD2 matches at 13 bases. This CDR3 comprises 17 residues. Germline-derived CDR1 and CDR2 are SNHLY and FYNNEI. The V segment lost 0 bases and the J segment 9 bases; nucleotides outside the gene matches: 8. As DNA, the CDR3 is TGTGCCAGCAGTGAAGCCTCAAGGACTAGCGGGGGAAGTGAGCAGTTCTTC. Amino acid sequence: CASSEASRTSGGSEQFF. The full variable domain, completed using reference TRBV2 and TRBJ2-1, is EPEVTQTPSHQVTQMGQEVILRCVPISNHLYFYWYRQILGQKVEFLVSFYNNEISEKSEIFDDQFSVERPDGSNFTLKIRSTKLEDSAMYFCASSEASRTSGGSEQFFGPGTRLTVL.

The rearrangement joins TRBV10-3 to TRBJ1-2; TRBD1 matches 10 bases. V gave up 5 bases and J gave up 6 bases; unmatched junction bases: 3. The CDR3 is made up of 13 amino acids. Looked up from germline, CDR1 is ENHRY and CDR2 is SYGVKD. CDR3 in DNA: TGTGCCATCAGTTTCGGGACAGGGGATGGCTACACCTTC. This translates into CAISFGTGDGYTF.